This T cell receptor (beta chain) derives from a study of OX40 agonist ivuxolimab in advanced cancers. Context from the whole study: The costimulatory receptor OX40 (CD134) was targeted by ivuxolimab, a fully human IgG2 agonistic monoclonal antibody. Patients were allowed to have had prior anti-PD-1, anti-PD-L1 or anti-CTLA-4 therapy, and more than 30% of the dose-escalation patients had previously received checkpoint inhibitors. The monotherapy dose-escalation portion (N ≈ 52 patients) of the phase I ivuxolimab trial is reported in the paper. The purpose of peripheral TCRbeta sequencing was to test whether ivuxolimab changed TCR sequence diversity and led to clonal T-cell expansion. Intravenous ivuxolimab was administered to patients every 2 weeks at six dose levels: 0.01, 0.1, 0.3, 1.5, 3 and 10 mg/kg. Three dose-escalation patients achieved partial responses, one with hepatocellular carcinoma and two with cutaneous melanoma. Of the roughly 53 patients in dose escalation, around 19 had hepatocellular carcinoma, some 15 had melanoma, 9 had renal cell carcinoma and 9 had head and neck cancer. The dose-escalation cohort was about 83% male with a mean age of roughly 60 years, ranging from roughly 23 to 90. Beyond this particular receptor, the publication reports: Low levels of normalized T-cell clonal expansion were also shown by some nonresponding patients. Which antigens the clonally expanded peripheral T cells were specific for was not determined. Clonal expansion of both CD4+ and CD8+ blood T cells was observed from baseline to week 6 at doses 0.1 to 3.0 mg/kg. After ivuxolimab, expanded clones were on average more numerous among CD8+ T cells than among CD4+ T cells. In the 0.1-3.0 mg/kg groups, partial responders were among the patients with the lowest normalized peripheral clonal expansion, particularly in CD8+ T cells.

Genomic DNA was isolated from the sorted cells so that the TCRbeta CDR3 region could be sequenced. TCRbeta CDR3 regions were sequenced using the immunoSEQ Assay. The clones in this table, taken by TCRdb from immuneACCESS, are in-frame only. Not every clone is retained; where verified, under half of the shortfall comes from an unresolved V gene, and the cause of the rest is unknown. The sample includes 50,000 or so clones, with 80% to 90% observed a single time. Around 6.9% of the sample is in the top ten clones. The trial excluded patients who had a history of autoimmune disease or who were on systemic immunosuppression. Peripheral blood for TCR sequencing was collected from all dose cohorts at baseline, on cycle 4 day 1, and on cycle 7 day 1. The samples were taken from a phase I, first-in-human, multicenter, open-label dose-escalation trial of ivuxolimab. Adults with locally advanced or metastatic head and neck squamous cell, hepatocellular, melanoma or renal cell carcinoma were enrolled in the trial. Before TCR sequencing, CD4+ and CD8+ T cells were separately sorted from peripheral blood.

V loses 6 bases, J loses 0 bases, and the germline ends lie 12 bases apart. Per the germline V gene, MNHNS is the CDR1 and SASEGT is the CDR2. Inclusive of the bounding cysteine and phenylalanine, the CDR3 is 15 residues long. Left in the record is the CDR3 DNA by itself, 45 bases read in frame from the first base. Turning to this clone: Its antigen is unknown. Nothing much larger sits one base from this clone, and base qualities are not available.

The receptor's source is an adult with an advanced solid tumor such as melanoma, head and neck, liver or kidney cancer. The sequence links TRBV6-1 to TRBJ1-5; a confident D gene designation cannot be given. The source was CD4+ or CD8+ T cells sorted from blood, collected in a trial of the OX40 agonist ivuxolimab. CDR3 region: CASSQSVDSNQPQHF. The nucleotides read TGTGCCAGCAGCCAATCGGTAGATAGCAATCAGCCCCAGCATTTT.